The rows below give T cell receptor beta chains drawn from one sample of a study of blood T cell repertoires in COVID-19. Assay: immunoSEQ multiplex PCR; the TCRdb copy retains only in-frame clones and omits some. The table lists tens of thousands of clones, about 88% of them singletons. Sequencing used peripheral blood. The origin of the receptors is a man between 50 and 59 years old with active COVID-19. Both conserved end residues are part of each CDR3. The D gene is left open where the match is weak. Some rows mark clone size as missing; the rest say once, few, many or name a class of expanded clone.

j_gene,abundance,d_gene,v_gene,CDR3aa,CDR3nt
TRBJ1-4,NA,TRBD1,TRBV2,CASSGTVWEKLFF,TGTGCCAGCAGCGGGACAGTTTGGGAAAAACTGTTTTTT
TRBJ2-1,NA,NA,TRBV12-5,CASKAGGNYNEQFF,TGTGCTAGCAAGGCTGGCGGAAATTACAATGAGCAGTTCTTC
TRBJ2-7,NA,NA,TRBV5-1,CASSLPAADLSYEQYF,TGCGCCAGCAGCTTGCCGGCGGCTGACCTTTCCTACGAGCAGTACTTC
TRBJ1-3,NA,NA,TRBV6-6,CASTKTDSGNTIYF,TGTGCCAGCACGAAGACAGACTCTGGAAACACCATATATTTT
TRBJ1-3,NA,NA,TRBV7-8,CASSFGHPGNTIYF,TGTGCCAGCAGCTTCGGACATCCTGGAAACACCATATATTTT
TRBJ2-7,NA,NA,TRBV21-1,CASSKVPEGEQYF,TGTGCCAGCAGCAAAGTCCCGGAGGGCGAGCAGTACTTC
TRBJ1-1,NA,TRBD1,TRBV5-1,CASSSTGAEAFF,TGCGCCAGCAGCTCAACAGGGGCTGAAGCTTTCTTT
TRBJ1-4,NA,NA,TRBV9,CASSPAGNSKTGQNEKLFF,TGTGCCAGCAGCCCAGCTGGGAACTCCAAGACAGGTCAAAATGAAAAACTGTTTTTT
TRBJ1-1,NA,TRBD1,TRBV5-6,CASRGGQMGNTEAFF,TGTGCCAGCAGAGGGGGACAGATGGGAAACACTGAAGCTTTCTTT
TRBJ2-5,NA,NA,TRBV18,CASSRQEEETQYF,TGTGCCAGCTCCCGACAGGAGGAGGAGACCCAGTACTTC
TRBJ2-7,NA,TRBD2,TRBV5-5,CASSLGLAGGQAYEQYF,TGTGCCAGCAGCCTGGGACTAGCGGGGGGACAAGCCTACGAGCAGTACTTC
TRBJ2-4,NA,NA,TRBV20-1,CSASGSAKLAKNIQYF,TGCAGTGCCAGTGGGTCTGCCAAGCTAGCCAAAAACATTCAGTACTTC
TRBJ2-5,NA,TRBD2,TRBV6-1,CASSEVAGGPETQYF,TGTGCCAGCAGTGAAGTAGCGGGGGGGCCGGAGACCCAGTACTTC
TRBJ2-5,once,TRBD2,TRBV5-6,CASSYGLAGGQETQYF,TGTGCCAGCAGCTACGGATTAGCGGGGGGACAAGAGACCCAGTACTTC
TRBJ1-5,NA,NA,TRBV28,CASSPGKSGNQPQHF,TGTGCCAGCAGTCCGGGGAAGAGCGGCAATCAGCCCCAGCATTTT
TRBJ1-2,NA,NA,TRBV6-5,CASSSENYGYTF,TGTGCCAGCAGTTCAGAAAACTATGGCTACACCTTC
TRBJ2-3,NA,NA,TRBV7-8,CASSFSGSFTDTQYF,TGTGCCAGCAGCTTCTCGGGGTCTTTCACAGATACGCAGTATTTT
TRBJ1-2,NA,NA,TRBV6-4,CASSEQGGLGYTF,TGTGCCAGCAGTGAACAGGGCGGACTTGGCTACACCTTC
TRBJ2-5,NA,NA,TRBV19,CASSILPGETQYF,TGTGCCAGTAGTATTCTCCCAGGGGAGACCCAGTACTTC
TRBJ2-1,NA,TRBD2,TRBV2,CASSVSSGLYNEQFF,TGTGCCAGCAGTGTGTCTAGCGGGCTTTACAATGAGCAGTTCTTC
TRBJ1-4,NA,TRBD1,TRBV2,CASTPGQVYEKLFF,TGTGCCAGCACCCCGGGACAGGTATATGAAAAACTGTTTTTT
TRBJ2-6,NA,NA,TRBV6-2/TRBV6-3,CASSYGGFGANVLTF,TGTGCCAGCAGTTACGGGGGCTTCGGGGCCAACGTCCTGACTTTC
TRBJ2-3,NA,TRBD1,TRBV7-8,CASSPGTGGVTDTQYF,TGTGCCAGCAGCCCTGGGACAGGGGGCGTCACAGATACGCAGTATTTT
TRBJ2-2,once,NA,TRBV5-1,CASGPSWSTGELFF,TGCGCCAGCGGCCCTTCGTGGAGCACCGGGGAGCTGTTTTTT
TRBJ2-3,NA,TRBD1,TRBV7-9,CASSLASTGVDTQYF,TGTGCCAGCAGCTTAGCGAGCACAGGGGTAGATACGCAGTATTTT
TRBJ2-2,NA,NA,TRBV6-5,CASRPGGGTGELFF,TGTGCCAGCCGGCCGGGGGGCGGCACCGGGGAGCTGTTTTTT
TRBJ2-7,NA,TRBD2,TRBV27,CASSLSGLASYEQYF,TGTGCCAGCAGTTTATCTGGACTAGCTTCCTACGAGCAGTACTTC
TRBJ1-2,NA,NA,TRBV27,CASSLRGLYGYTF,TGTGCCAGCAGTTTAAGGGGTCTCTATGGCTACACCTTC
TRBJ2-3,NA,TRBD1,TRBV9,CASSINLGQGTTDTQYF,TGTGCCAGCAGTATTAACCTGGGACAGGGGACTACAGATACGCAGTATTTT
TRBJ1-5,few,NA,TRBV3-1/TRBV3-2,CASSQSGTYGPQHF,TGTGCCAGCAGCCAATCGGGTACCTATGGGCCCCAGCATTTT
TRBJ2-7,few,TRBD1,TRBV12-5,CASGLVLRDRCSYEQYF,TGTGCTAGTGGTTTGGTACTAAGGGACAGGTGCTCCTACGAGCAGTACTTC
TRBJ2-7,NA,TRBD2,TRBV18,CASSELAAFEQYF,TGTGCCAGCTCAGAACTAGCGGCATTCGAGCAGTACTTC
TRBJ1-1,NA,TRBD1,TRBV10-3,CAIRRGPNTEAFF,TGTGCCATCAGGAGGGGGCCTAACACTGAAGCTTTCTTT
TRBJ1-1,NA,TRBD1,TRBV27,CASSLSARGTEAFF,TGTGCCAGCAGTTTAAGTGCCAGGGGGACTGAAGCTTTCTTT
TRBJ2-4,NA,NA,TRBV4-1,CASSQETTPSVDIQYF,TGCGCCAGCAGCCAAGAAACTACCCCGTCTGTGGACATTCAGTACTTC
TRBJ2-5,NA,TRBD2,TRBV27,CASSTRLAGQETQYF,TGTGCCAGCAGTACCAGACTAGCGGGACAAGAGACCCAGTACTTC
TRBJ1-2,NA,NA,TRBV5-6,CASSRPPGLGYTF,TGTGCCAGCAGCCGCCCACCAGGTCTTGGCTACACCTTC
TRBJ2-7,NA,NA,TRBV5-6,CASSGYYRGGGYEQYF,TGTGCCAGCAGCGGGTACTACAGGGGGGGAGGCTACGAGCAGTACTTC
TRBJ2-1,NA,TRBD2,TRBV6-5,CASRRGGYNEQFF,TGTGCCAGCAGGCGGGGGGGGTACAATGAGCAGTTCTTC
TRBJ2-7,NA,NA,TRBV12-3/TRBV12-4,CASSYGGRYEQYF,TGTGCCAGCAGTTACGGGGGGCGGTACGAGCAGTACTTC
TRBJ2-5,once,NA,TRBV23-1,CASSQYSQREETQYF,TGCGCCAGCAGTCAATACTCCCAGAGGGAAGAGACCCAGTACTTC
TRBJ2-5,NA,TRBD1,TRBV5-6,CASNPPRGGTGGTQYF,TGTGCCAGCAACCCCCCCCGCGGGGGGACAGGGGGGACCCAGTACTTC
TRBJ1-3,NA,TRBD1,TRBV9,CASSASGTGSGNTIYF,TGTGCCAGCAGCGCCTCCGGGACAGGCTCTGGAAACACCATATATTTT
TRBJ2-5,once,TRBD2,TRBV28,CASSVLVTSDPTQYF,TGTGCCAGCAGTGTCCTGGTGACTAGCGACCCGACCCAGTACTTC
TRBJ1-4,NA,NA,TRBV5-1,CASCPDSTNEKLFF,TGCGCCAGCTGCCCAGATTCAACTAATGAAAAACTGTTTTTT
TRBJ1-3,NA,NA,TRBV7-9,CASSLVGGTGNTIYF,TGTGCCAGCAGCCTAGTGGGGGGAACTGGAAACACCATATATTTT
TRBJ2-2,NA,NA,TRBV12-3/TRBV12-4,CASSFYTGELFF,TGTGCCAGCAGTTTCTACACCGGGGAGCTGTTTTTT
TRBJ1-5,NA,NA,TRBV15,CATSTGSNQPQHF,TGTGCCACCAGCACAGGGTCCAATCAGCCCCAGCATTTT
TRBJ1-2,NA,TRBD1,TRBV5-1,CASSLSTGGYGYTF,TGCGCCAGCAGCTTGTCGACAGGGGGCTATGGCTACACCTTC
TRBJ1-2,once,NA,TRBV12-5,CASGLVPDRSYGYTF,TGTGCTAGTGGTTTGGTCCCTGACAGGAGCTATGGCTACACCTTC
TRBJ2-5,NA,NA,TRBV29-1,CSVRLTQTQYF,TGCAGCGTGCGTCTCACCCAGACCCAGTACTTC